The 21 T cell receptor beta chains in this list originate from one sample, sequenced in a study of regulatory T cells in long-lasting Graves disease. Described time point: newly diagnosed GD, antithyroid drugs for less than 3 months. Isolated PBMC RNA provided the starting material for the TCR library. Through Arm-PCR of CDR3 regions and iRepertoire HTBI primers, TCR beta libraries were built. TCRdb itself ran the multiplex PCR reads through MiXCR, one entry per CDR3 protein. The table records about 420,000 distinct CDR3 sequences, roughly 17% of them present only once. These same data were also listed under a study on T cells in Graves' hyperthyroidism and ophthalmopathy.

This material consisted of peripheral blood mononuclear cells (PBMCs), taken at new diagnosis, from a patient treated with antithyroid drugs. The source is a young woman with Graves disease.

This chain uses TRBV4-1 with TRBJ1-5; D possibly corresponds to TRBD1 (5 bases). The CDR3 is made up of 18 amino acids. Germline CDR1 MGHRA, CDR2 YSYEKL. V gave up 1 base and J gave up 0 bases, with 16 bases separating them. The CDR3 DNA is TGCGCCAGCAGCCAAGTTCGGGCAGGGTTGGTTAGCAATCAGCCCCAGCATTTT. Protein sequence: CASSQVRAGLVSNQPQHF.

Comments on this clonotype: A much larger clone lies a single base off, so this may be a read error. This rearrangement joins TRBV6-2 or TRBV6-3 to TRBJ2-1, with 8 positions matching TRBD2. Germline V lookup: CDR1 MNHEY, CDR2 SVGEGT. The CDR3 sequence is 14 residues long. The DNA for the CDR3 is TGTGTCAGCAGGGGTAGCGGGAACCACAATGAGCAGTTCTTC. It is translated as CVSRGSGNHNEQFF.

This clonotype occurred many times. The chain employs TRBV7-9 and TRBJ2-1, with D maybe TRBD2 (6 bases). The CDR3 length is 16 residues. V was pared by 5 bases and J by 0 bases, with 14 bases between. CDR1 and CDR2 (germline): SEHNR, FQNEAQ (reference sequence). DNA of the CDR3: TGTGCCAGCAGCCTGGGACTTCCGAGCTCCTACAATGAGCAGTTCTTC. The encoded protein is CASSLGLPSSYNEQFF.

The V call is TRBV7-9, the J call TRBJ2-3; 8 bases line up with TRBD2. The CDR3 loop spans 17 amino acids. V shed 5 bases, J shed 6 bases, and the junction held 16 bases outside the gene matches. Germline CDR1 is SEHNR and CDR2 is FQNEAQ (reference sequence). The CDR3 is CASSPPLGGLDKDTQYF. For the CDR3, the DNA is TGTGCCAGCAGCCCCCCTTTGGGGGGACTAGATAAGGATACGCAGTATTTT. The whole variable domain, filled in from reference TRBV7-9 and TRBJ2-3, reads DTGVSQNPRHKITKRGQNVTFRCDPISEHNRLYWYRQTLGQGPEFLTYFQNEAQLEKSRLLSDRFSAERPKGSFSTLEIQRTEQGDSAMYLCASSPPLGGLDKDTQYFGPGTRLTVL.

V usage is TRBV19 and J usage is TRBJ2-2, with D possibly TRBD1 on 5 matching bases. The germline V and J ends were trimmed by 7 bases and 0 bases, with 9 bases remaining between them. The CDR3 runs 14 residues. Germline V CDR1 and CDR2: LNHDA, SQIVND (reference sequence). The CDR3 DNA sequence: TGTGCCAGTATACCCAGGGCGAACACCGGGGAGCTGTTTTTT. It translates to CASIPRANTGELFF.

This clonotype showed up just a few times. This sequence joins TRBV4-1 and TRBJ2-3; the D gene is possibly TRBD2 (6 bases). Germline-derived CDR1 and CDR2 are MGHRA and YSYEKL. The germline V and J ends were trimmed by 0 bases and 1 base, with 14 bases remaining between them. This CDR3 comprises 17 residues. CDR3 in DNA: TGCGCCAGCAGCCAAGATGGAAGGGGCGGGGGCACAGATACGCAGTATTTT. It yields the protein CASSQDGRGGGTDTQYF.

In this sample, this clonotype turned up a few times. This chain uses TRBV7-2 with TRBJ1-2, with D unresolved. V dropped 0 bases and J dropped 5 bases, with 25 bases sitting between them. This CDR3 contains 19 residues. CDR1 and CDR2 (germline): SGHTA, FQGNSA. The CDR3 coding sequence is TGTGCCAGCAGCTTAGCTTCAGCCAGGCGCCCTCGGGAGACGTATGGCTACACCTTC. The encoded protein is CASSLASARRPRETYGYTF. Full variable domain (outside the CDR3, taken from reference TRBV7-2 and TRBJ1-2): GAGVSQSPSNKVTEKGKDVELRCDPISGHTALYWYRQSLGQGLEFLIYFQGNSAPDKSGLPSDRFSAERTGGSVSTLTIQRTQQEDSAVYLCASSLASARRPRETYGYTFGSGTRLTVV.

The gene calls are TRBV30 and TRBJ2-7, with D maybe TRBD1 (6 bases). The germline V and J ends were trimmed by 4 bases and 3 bases, with 10 bases remaining between them. The CDR3 spans 12 residues. Per germline, CDR1 GTSNPN and CDR2 SVGIG (reference sequence). The CDR3 sequence: CAWKTGIYEQYF. The DNA of the CDR3 is TGTGCCTGGAAGACAGGAATCTACGAGCAGTACTTC. The variable domain in full, with the rest retrieved from reference TRBV30 and TRBJ2-7, is SQTIHQWPATLVQPVGSPLSLECTVEGTSNPNLYWYRQAAGRGLQLLFYSVGIGQISSEVPQNLSASRPQDRQFILSSKKLLLSDSGFYLCAWKTGIYEQYFGPGTRLTVT.

This clonotype has a count of ten or more. This sequence joins TRBV10-1 and TRBJ2-1, with 7 nucleotides matching TRBD1. The CDR3 runs to 16 residues. The germline CDR1 and CDR2 sequences are WNHNN and SYGVQD (reference sequence). With 0 bases clipped from V and 7 bases from J, the junction kept 9 bases outside the gene matches. The CDR3 DNA sequence: TGCGCCAGCAGTGAGTCAAGAACAGGGGTATGGAATGAGCAGTTCTTC. Protein product: CASSESRTGVWNEQFF.

The sample holds a few counts of this clonotype. V and J are TRBV7-9 and TRBJ2-2; tentative D call: TRBD2 (5 bases). Between the trimmed V and J ends, which lost 7 bases and 8 bases, there was a span of 14 bases. Germline-derived CDR1 and CDR2 are SEHNR and FQNEAQ (reference sequence). This CDR3 region has 13 residues. The CDR3 sequence: CASTRRLGGELFF. In DNA, the CDR3 is TGTGCCAGCACCCGGAGGCTCGGGGGGGAGCTGTTTTTT.

This clonotype was seen many times. The genes are TRBV27 and TRBJ2-7; 8 positions agree with TRBD2. V trimming: 5 bases; J trimming: 5 bases; junction bases outside the gene matches: 11. This CDR3 is 15 amino acids long. Germline V gene data show CDR1 as MNHEY and CDR2 as SMNVEV (reference sequence). The CDR3 nucleotides read TGTGCCAGCAGTAATAGCGGGACCCCGGCCGACGAGCAGTACTTC. Its protein product is CASSNSGTPADEQYF.

Many counts were recorded for this clonotype. The chain recombines TRBV19 with TRBJ2-7, with 9 nucleotides matching TRBD1. Per the germline V gene, CDR1 is LNHDA and CDR2 is SQIVND (reference sequence). Unmatched junction bases numbered 0, after V lost 3 bases and J lost 0 bases. The CDR3 is 14 residues long. CDR3 protein: CASSMTGGSYEQYF. Written as DNA, the CDR3 is TGTGCCAGTAGTATGACAGGGGGCTCCTACGAGCAGTACTTC.

The chain employs TRBV10-3 and TRBJ2-6; D gene unclear. CDR3 length: 15 residues. V lost 2 bases and J 0 bases, leaving 5 bases between the germline ends. CDR1 is ENHRY and CDR2 is SYGVKD in the germline V gene. The CDR3, as DNA: TGTGCCATCAGTGAGACAGACTCTGGGGCCAACGTCCTGACTTTC. It codes for CAISETDSGANVLTF.

The rearrangement uses TRBV5-1 and TRBJ2-1, with a weak D call TRBD2 (5 bases). Germline V gene lookup returns CDR1 SGHRS and CDR2 YFSETQ. This CDR3 spans 16 amino acids. Trimming left V 4 bases short and J 4 bases short, with 18 bases between. The CDR3 protein is CASSPPGLLGYNEQFF. CDR3 bases: TGCGCCAGCAGCCCTCCCGGACTCCTGGGGTACAATGAGCAGTTCTTC.

This clonotype was counted only a few times. The V gene is TRBV24-1, the J gene TRBJ2-1, with 9 bases identical to TRBD1. Trimming at V came to 3 bases and at J to 3 bases, leaving 2 bases not matched to a gene. The CDR3 runs to 15 residues. Germline values: CDR1 KGHDR, CDR2 SFDVKD. The CDR3 protein is CATSDPGQGYNEQFF. In nucleotides, the CDR3 is TGTGCCACCAGTGATCCGGGACAGGGCTACAATGAGCAGTTCTTC.

This clonotype was seen only once. A much larger clone sits a single nucleotide away, making a read error possible. The chain has TRBV7-3 and TRBJ2-2, with a weak D call TRBD1 (6 bases). The germline gives CDR1 SGHTA, CDR2 FQGTGA. The germline V and J ends were trimmed by 4 bases and 6 bases, with 18 bases remaining between them. This CDR3 spans 16 amino acids. CDR3 residues: CASSSGARINAGELFF. CDR3 coding DNA: TGTGCCAGCAGCTCAGGGGCGCGGATTAACGCCGGGGAGCTGTTTTTT.

V is TRBV6-2 or TRBV6-3 and J is TRBJ2-7; TRBD1 aligns across 10 bases. The CDR3 totals 18 residues. Germline V gene lookup returns CDR1 MNHEY and CDR2 SVGEGT. V shed 2 bases, J shed 1 base, and the junction held 11 bases outside the gene matches. The CDR3 spells CASSYPNPGQGGSYEQYF. The CDR3 DNA reads as TGTGCCAGCAGTTACCCCAACCCCGGACAGGGGGGGTCCTACGAGCAGTACTTC.

This clonotype was found a few times. The chain joins TRBV5-4 to TRBJ2-1, with 7 bases fitting TRBD2. The CDR3 covers 12 residues. The V gene end was trimmed by 0 bases and the J gene end by 10 bases; junction bases not matched to a gene: 1. In germline, CDR1 is SGHNT, CDR2 YYREEE (reference sequence). The DNA for the CDR3 is TGTGCCAGCAGCTTGGAGGGAGGGGAGCAGTTCTTC. Its protein product is CASSLEGGEQFF.

This clonotype was observed a few times. V gene TRBV7-9 combines with J gene TRBJ2-2; 14 bases fit TRBD2. J gave up 2 bases and V 8 bases, and 4 bases lay outside the gene matches. The germline V gene encodes CDR1 SEHNR and CDR2 FQNEAQ (reference sequence). CDR3 length equals 16 residues. CDR3 region: CASGTSGSLNTGELFF. In DNA form, the CDR3 reads TGTGCCAGCGGGACTAGCGGGAGCCTAAACACCGGGGAGCTGTTTTTT.

This clonotype was counted ten times or more. The genes are TRBV3-1 and TRBJ1-6; D unclear. This CDR3 is built from 11 residues. Germline CDR1 and CDR2: LGHDT and YNNKEL (reference sequence). Trimming stripped 0 bases from V and 9 bases from J, with 0 bases between. CDR3 nucleotides: TGTGCCAGCAGCCAAGATTCACCCCTCCACTTT. It specifies CASSQDSPLHF.

This clonotype turned up a few times. The chain uses TRBV6-5 and TRBJ2-7; 9 bases are shared with TRBD1. This CDR3 is built from 14 residues. V trimming: 2 bases; J trimming: 2 bases; junction bases outside the gene matches: 1. Germline V gene lookup returns CDR1 MNHEY and CDR2 SVGAGI. This CDR3 is CASSYGQGTYEQYF. The CDR3 nucleotides are TGTGCCAGCAGTTACGGACAGGGGACCTACGAGCAGTACTTC.